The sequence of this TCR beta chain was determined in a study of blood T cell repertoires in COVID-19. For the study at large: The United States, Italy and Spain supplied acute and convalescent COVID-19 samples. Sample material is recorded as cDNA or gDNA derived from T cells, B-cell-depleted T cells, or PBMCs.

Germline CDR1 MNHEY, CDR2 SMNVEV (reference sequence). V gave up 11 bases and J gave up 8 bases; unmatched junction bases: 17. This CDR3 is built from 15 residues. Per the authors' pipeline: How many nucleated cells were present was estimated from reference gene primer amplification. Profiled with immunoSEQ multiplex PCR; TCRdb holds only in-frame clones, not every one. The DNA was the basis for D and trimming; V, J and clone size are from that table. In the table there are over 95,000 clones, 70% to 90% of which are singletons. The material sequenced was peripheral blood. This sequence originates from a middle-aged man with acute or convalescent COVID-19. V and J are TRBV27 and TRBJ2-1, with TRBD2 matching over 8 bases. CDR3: CAVGGGGGSLHEQFF. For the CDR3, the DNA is TGTGCCGTTGGGGGGGGCGGGGGGAGCCTTCATGAGCAGTTCTTC.